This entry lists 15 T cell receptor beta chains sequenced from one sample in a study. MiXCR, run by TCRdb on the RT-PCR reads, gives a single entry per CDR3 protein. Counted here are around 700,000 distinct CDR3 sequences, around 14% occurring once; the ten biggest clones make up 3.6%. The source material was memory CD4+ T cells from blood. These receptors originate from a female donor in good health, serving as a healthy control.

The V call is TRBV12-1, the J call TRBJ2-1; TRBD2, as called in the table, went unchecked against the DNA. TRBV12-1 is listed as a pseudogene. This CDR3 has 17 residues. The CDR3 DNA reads TGTGCCAGCAGCTTTGCGGGAGGGTTGCTGTGCTACAATGAGCAGTTCTTC. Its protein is CASSFAGGLLCYNEQFF.

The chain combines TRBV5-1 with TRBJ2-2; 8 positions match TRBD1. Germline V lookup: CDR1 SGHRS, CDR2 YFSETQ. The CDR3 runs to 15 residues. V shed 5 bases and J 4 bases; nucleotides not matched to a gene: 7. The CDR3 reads CASRTGQVVTGELFF. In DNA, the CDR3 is TGCGCCAGCAGAACGGGACAGGTGGTCACCGGGGAGCTGTTTTTT.

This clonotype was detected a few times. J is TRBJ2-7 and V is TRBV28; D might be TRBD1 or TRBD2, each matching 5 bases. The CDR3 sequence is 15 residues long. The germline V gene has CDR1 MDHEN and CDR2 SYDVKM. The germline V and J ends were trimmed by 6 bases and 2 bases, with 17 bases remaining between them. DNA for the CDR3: TGTGCCAGCAGCACCCCCGGGACGGAGACCTACGAGCAGTACTTC. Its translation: CASSTPGTETYEQYF.

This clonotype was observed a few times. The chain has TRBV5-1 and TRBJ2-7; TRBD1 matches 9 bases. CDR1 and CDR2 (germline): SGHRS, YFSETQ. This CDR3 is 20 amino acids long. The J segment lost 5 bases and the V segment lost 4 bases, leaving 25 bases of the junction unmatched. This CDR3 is CASSLFPGTGNAGVWDEQYF. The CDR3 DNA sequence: TGCGCCAGCAGCCTTTTTCCCGGGACAGGGAATGCGGGAGTATGGGACGAGCAGTACTTC. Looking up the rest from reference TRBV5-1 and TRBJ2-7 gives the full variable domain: KAGVTQTPRYLIKTRGQQVTLSCSPISGHRSVSWYQQTPGQGLQFLFEYFSETQRNKGNFPGRFSGRQFSNSRSEMNVSTLELGDSALYLCASSLFPGTGNAGVWDEQYFGPGTRLTVT.

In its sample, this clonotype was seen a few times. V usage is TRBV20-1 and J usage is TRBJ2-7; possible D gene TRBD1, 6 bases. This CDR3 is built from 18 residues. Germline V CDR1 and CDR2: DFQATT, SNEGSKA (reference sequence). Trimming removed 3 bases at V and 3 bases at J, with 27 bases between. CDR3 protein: CSARHRLITGNGSYEQYF. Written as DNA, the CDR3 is TGCAGTGCTAGGCACCGACTAATTACAGGGAATGGGAGCTACGAGCAGTACTTC.

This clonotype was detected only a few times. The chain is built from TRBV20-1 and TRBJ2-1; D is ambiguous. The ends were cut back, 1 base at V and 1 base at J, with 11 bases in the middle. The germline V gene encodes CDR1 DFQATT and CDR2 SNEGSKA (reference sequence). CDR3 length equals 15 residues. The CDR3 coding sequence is TGCAGTGCTAGAGGGTTCGGCGGATCCTACAATGAGCAGTTCTTC. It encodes CSARGFGGSYNEQFF.

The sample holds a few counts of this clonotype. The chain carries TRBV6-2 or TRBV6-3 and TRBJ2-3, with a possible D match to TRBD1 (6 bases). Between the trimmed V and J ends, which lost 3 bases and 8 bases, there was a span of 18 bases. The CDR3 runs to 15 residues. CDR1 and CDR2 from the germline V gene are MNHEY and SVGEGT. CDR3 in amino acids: CASSYPGVLRVTQYF. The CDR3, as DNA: TGTGCCAGCAGTTATCCAGGGGTCCTCAGGGTTACGCAGTATTTT.

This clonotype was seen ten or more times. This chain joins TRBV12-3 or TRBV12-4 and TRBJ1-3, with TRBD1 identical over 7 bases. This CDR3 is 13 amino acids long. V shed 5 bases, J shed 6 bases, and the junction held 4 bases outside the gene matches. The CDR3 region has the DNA TGTGCCAGCAGTACCGGGACAGTAAACACCATATATTTT. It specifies CASSTGTVNTIYF.

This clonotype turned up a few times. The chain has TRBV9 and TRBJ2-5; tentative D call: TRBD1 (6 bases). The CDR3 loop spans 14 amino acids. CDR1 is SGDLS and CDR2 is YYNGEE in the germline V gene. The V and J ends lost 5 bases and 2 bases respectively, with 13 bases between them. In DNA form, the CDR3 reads TGTGCCAGCAGTCCCGGACAGCAACAAGAGACCCAGTACTTC. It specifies CASSPGQQQETQYF.

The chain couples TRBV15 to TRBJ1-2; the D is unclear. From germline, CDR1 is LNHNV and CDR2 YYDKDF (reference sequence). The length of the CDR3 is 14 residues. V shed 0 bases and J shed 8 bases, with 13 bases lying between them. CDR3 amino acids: CATSRDGGSRGYTF. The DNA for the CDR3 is TGTGCCACCAGCAGAGATGGCGGATCCAGGGGCTACACCTTC. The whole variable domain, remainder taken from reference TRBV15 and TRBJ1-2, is DAMVIQNPRYQVTQFGKPVTLSCSQTLNHNVMYWYQQKSSQAPKLLFHYYDKDFNNEADTPDNFQSRRPNTSFCFLDIRSPGLGDTAMYLCATSRDGGSRGYTFGSGTRLTVV.

This chain's CDR3 is CASSFSANTDTQYF. CDR3 sequence (DNA): TGCGCCAGCAGCTTTTCGGCAAACACAGATACGCAGTATTTT. This chain links TRBV5-1 with TRBJ2-3, with D uncertain. V dropped 2 bases and J dropped 2 bases, with 9 bases sitting between them. Looked up from germline, CDR1 is SGHRS and CDR2 is YFSETQ. The CDR3 is 14 amino acids.

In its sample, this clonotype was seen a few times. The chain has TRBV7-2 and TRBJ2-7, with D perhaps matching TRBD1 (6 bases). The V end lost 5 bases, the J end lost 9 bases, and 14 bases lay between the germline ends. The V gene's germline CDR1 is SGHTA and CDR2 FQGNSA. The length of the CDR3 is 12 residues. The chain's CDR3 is CASSPQGLGQYF. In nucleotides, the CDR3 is TGTGCCAGCAGCCCGCAGGGGTTAGGGCAGTACTTC.

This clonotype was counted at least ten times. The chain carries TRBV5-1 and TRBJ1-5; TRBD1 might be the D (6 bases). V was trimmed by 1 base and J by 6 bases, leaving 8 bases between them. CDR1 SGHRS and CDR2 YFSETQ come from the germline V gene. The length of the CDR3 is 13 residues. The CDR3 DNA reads TGCGCCAGCAGCTTGATAGGGGGTCAGCCCCAGCATTTT. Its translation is CASSLIGGQPQHF.

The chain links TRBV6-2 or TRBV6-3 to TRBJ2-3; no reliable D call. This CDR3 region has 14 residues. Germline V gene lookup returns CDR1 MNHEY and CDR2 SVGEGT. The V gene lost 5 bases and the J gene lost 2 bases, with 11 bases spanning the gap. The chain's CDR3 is CASSGGRTTDTQYF. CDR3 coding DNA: TGTGCCAGCAGTGGTGGCCGTACCACAGATACGCAGTATTTT.

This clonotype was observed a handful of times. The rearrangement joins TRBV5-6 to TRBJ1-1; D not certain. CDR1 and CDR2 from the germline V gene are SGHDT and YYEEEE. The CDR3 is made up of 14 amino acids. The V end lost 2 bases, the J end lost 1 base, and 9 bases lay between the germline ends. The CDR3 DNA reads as TGTGCCAGCAGCTTTAATACGGAGAACACTGAAGCTTTCTTT. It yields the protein CASSFNTENTEAFF.